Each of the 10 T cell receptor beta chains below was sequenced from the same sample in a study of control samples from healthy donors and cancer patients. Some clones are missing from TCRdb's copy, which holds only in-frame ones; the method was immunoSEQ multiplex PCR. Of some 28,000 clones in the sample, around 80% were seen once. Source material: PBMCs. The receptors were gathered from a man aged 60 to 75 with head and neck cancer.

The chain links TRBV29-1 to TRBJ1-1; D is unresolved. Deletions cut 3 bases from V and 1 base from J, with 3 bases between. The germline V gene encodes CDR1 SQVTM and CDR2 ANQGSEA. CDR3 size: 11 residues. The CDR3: CSVDRNTEAFF. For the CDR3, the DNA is TGCAGCGTTGACAGGAACACTGAAGCTTTCTTT. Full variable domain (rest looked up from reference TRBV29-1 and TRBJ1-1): SAVISQKPSRDICQRGTSLTIQCQVDSQVTMMFWYRQQPGQSLTLIATANQGSEATYESGFVIDKFPISRPNLTFSTLTVSNMSPEDSSIYLCSVDRNTEAFFGQGTRLTVV.

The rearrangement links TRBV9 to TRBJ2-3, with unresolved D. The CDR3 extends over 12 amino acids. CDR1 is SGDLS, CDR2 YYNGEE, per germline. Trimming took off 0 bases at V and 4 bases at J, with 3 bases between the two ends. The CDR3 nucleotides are TGTGCCAGCAGCGTAGGGGCAGATACGCAGTATTTT. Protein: CASSVGADTQYF.

The CDR3 protein is CASSEQGTGKTYEQYF. DNA for the CDR3: TGTGCCAGCAGTGAACAAGGGACAGGGAAAACCTACGAGCAGTACTTC. This chain joins TRBV25-1 and TRBJ2-7; 9 bases agree with TRBD1. The CDR3 runs to 16 residues. The junction had 7 bases not matched to a gene; V was cut back by 2 bases and J by 2 bases. CDR1 MGHDK and CDR2 SYGVNS come from the germline V gene.

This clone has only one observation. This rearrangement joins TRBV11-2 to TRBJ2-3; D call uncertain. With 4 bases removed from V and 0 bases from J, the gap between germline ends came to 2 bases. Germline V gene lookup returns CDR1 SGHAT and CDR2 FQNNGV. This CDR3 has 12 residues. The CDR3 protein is CASSSSTDTQYF. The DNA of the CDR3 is TGTGCCAGCAGCTCTAGCACAGATACGCAGTATTTT. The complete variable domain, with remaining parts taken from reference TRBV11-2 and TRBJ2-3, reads EAGVAQSPRYKIIEKRQSVAFWCNPISGHATLYWYQQILGQGPKLLIQFQNNGVVDDSQLPKDRFSAERLKGVDSTLKIQPAKLEDSAVYLCASSSSTDTQYFGPGTRLTVL.

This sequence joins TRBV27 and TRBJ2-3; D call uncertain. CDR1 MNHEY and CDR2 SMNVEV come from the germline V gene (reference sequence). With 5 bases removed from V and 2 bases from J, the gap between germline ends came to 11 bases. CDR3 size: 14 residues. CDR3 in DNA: TGTGCCAGCAGTCCTTTGTTAGCCACAGATACGCAGTATTTT. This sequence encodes CASSPLLATDTQYF.

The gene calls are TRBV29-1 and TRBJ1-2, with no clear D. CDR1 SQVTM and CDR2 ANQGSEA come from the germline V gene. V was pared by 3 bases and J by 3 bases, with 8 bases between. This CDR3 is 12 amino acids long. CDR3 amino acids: CSVDSRHYGYTF. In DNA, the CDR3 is TGCAGCGTTGATTCCAGGCACTATGGCTACACCTTC.

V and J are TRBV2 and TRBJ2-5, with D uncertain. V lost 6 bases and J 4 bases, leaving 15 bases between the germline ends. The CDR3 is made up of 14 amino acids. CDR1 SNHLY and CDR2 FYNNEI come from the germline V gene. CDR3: CASSLPMGRETQYF. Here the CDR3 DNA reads TGTGCCAGCAGCCTCCCTATGGGCCGAGAGACCCAGTACTTC.

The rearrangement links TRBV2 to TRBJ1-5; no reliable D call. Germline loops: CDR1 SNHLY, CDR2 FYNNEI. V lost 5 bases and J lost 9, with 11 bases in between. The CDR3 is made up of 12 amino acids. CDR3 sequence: CASSRDSWPQHF. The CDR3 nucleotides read TGTGCCAGCAGTCGGGATAGTTGGCCCCAGCATTTT.

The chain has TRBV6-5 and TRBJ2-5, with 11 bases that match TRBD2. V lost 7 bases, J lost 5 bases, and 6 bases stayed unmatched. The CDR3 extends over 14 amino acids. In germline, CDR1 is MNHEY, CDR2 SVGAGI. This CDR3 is CASTLAGGGETQYF. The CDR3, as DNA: TGTGCCAGCACCCTAGCGGGAGGTGGGGAGACCCAGTACTTC.

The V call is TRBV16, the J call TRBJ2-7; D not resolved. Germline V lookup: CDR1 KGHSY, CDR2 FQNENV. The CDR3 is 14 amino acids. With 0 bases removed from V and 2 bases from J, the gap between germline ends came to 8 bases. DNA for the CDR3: TGTGCCAGCAGCCAATCGGAGAGCCCCTACGAGCAGTACTTC. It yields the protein CASSQSESPYEQYF.